The 31 T cell receptor beta chains in this list originate from one sample, sequenced in a study of CD8+CD57+ T cells in acquired aplastic anemia. For CDR3 and TCR beta VDJ profiling, genomic DNA was the template used. Using its own MiXCR run on the reads, TCRdb lists one record per CDR3 protein. The table lists around 180,000 distinct CDR3 sequences, 63% of them singletons. Material: sorted CD4+, CD8+, or CD8+CD57+ T cells (not recorded which) from PBMCs. The receptors derive from a human donor in good health.

This clonotype was detected many times. The chain combines TRBV29-1 with TRBJ2-3, with a possible D match to TRBD1 (6 bases). Trimming left V 3 bases short and J 3 bases short, with 13 bases between. Germline V gives CDR1 SQVTM, CDR2 ANQGSEA. The CDR3 length is 14 residues. CDR3 nucleotide sequence: TGCAGCGTTGAGACGGGCGACAGGACAGATACGCAGTATTTT. Translating it yields CSVETGDRTDTQYF.

The chain carries TRBV5-1 and TRBJ1-5; D ambiguous. Trimming cost V 5 bases and J 4 bases, with 10 bases left between them. The germline gives CDR1 SGHRS, CDR2 YFSETQ. This CDR3 comprises 13 residues. CDR3 amino acids: CASRDGENQPQHF. The CDR3 DNA follows: TGCGCCAGCAGGGACGGGGAGAATCAGCCCCAGCATTTT. Full variable domain (rest looked up from reference TRBV5-1 and TRBJ1-5): KAGVTQTPRYLIKTRGQQVTLSCSPISGHRSVSWYQQTPGQGLQFLFEYFSETQRNKGNFPGRFSGRQFSNSRSEMNVSTLELGDSALYLCASRDGENQPQHFGDGTRLSIL.

The chain carries TRBV7-8 and TRBJ2-1; TRBD2 might be the D (6 bases). The V and J ends lost 2 bases and 12 bases respectively, with 17 bases between them. The length of the CDR3 is 14 residues. Germline CDR1 is SGHVS and CDR2 is FQNEAQ. CDR3: CASSLSGLTDTQFF. CDR3 DNA sequence: TGTGCCAGCAGCTTAAGCGGGCTCACAGATACGCAGTTCTTC.

This clonotype was recorded many times. The V call is TRBV29-1, the J call TRBJ1-2; no reliable D call. V was shortened by 0 bases and J by 4 bases, with 12 bases between the two germline ends. The germline V gene has CDR1 SQVTM and CDR2 ANQGSEA. The CDR3 has 14 amino acids. For the CDR3, the DNA is TGCAGCGTTGAAGATGAGCGGAACATCTATGGCTACACCTTC. Its translation: CSVEDERNIYGYTF.

CDR3 coding DNA: TGTGCCAGTAGTATCTTTTCCGGAGACAATGAGCAGTTCTTC. Its translation is CASSIFSGDNEQFF. V gene TRBV19 combines with J gene TRBJ2-1; no reliable D call. This CDR3 spans 14 amino acids. V shed 3 bases and J shed 5 bases, with 11 bases lying between them. Germline V gives CDR1 LNHDA, CDR2 SQIVND (reference sequence). Using reference TRBV19 and TRBJ2-1 for the parts outside the CDR3, the full variable domain is DGGITQSPKYLFRKEGQNVTLSCEQNLNHDAMYWYRQDPGQGLRLIYYSQIVNDFQKGDIAEGYSVSREKKESFPLTVTSAQKNPTAFYLCASSIFSGDNEQFFGPGTRLTVL.

This clonotype has just a few counts. Mismatch with germline at one junction end may stem from a read error. The chain has TRBV7-9 and TRBJ2-7; 12 bases align to TRBD2. This CDR3 spans 14 amino acids. Germline CDR1 SEHNR, CDR2 FQNEAQ (reference sequence). The CDR3 here is CASSLAGGPYEQYF. The CDR3 region has the DNA TGTGCCAGCAGCCTAGCGGGGGGGCCCTACGAGCAGTACTTC.

With regard to this clonotype: This CDR3 is missing its conserved last phenylalanine or tryptophan, likely due to a read error. This chain uses TRBV7-9 with TRBJ2-1; no reliable D call. The CDR3 sequence is 13 residues long. CDR1 is SEHNR and CDR2 is FQNEAQ in the germline V gene (reference sequence). V shed 4 bases and J shed 6 bases, with 10 bases lying between them. The CDR3, as DNA: TGTGCCAGCAGCTCGACAAATTCCAATGAGCAGTTCCTC. It codes for CASSSTNSNEQFL.

This clonotype was detected a few times. V gene TRBV20-1 combines with J gene TRBJ1-1; D call uncertain. Germline V gives CDR1 DFQATT, CDR2 SNEGSKA (reference sequence). The CDR3 sequence is 12 residues long. Trimming removed 3 bases from V and 4 bases from J, with 9 bases in between. The CDR3 is CSARPGSTEAFF. DNA for the CDR3: TGCAGTGCTAGGCCGGGGAGCACTGAAGCTTTCTTT.

This clonotype was recorded at least ten times. The chain recombines TRBV30 with TRBJ2-3; D is unresolved. The CDR3 has 12 amino acids. Trimming pared 4 bases from V and 2 bases from J, leaving 7 bases between. Germline V lookup: CDR1 GTSNPN, CDR2 SVGIG (reference sequence). CDR3 amino acids: CAWMWATDTQYF. In DNA, the CDR3 is TGTGCCTGGATGTGGGCCACAGATACGCAGTATTTT. Together with reference TRBV30 and TRBJ2-3, the CDR3 gives the full variable domain: SQTIHQWPATLVQPVGSPLSLECTVEGTSNPNLYWYRQAAGRGLQLLFYSVGIGQISSEVPQNLSASRPQDRQFILSSKKLLLSDSGFYLCAWMWATDTQYFGPGTRLTVL.

With regard to this clonotype: Since a much larger clone is just one base distant, this may be a read error. V is TRBV9 and J is TRBJ2-3, with 10 bases that match TRBD2. The CDR3 is 18 amino acids. Germline-derived CDR1 and CDR2 are SGDLS and YYNGEE. The CDR3, as DNA: TGTGCCAGCAGCGACTCATTCGGACTAGCGGAGAACACAAATACGCAGTATTTT. It translates to CASSDSFGLAENTNTQYF.

This clonotype was seen only a few times. V usage is TRBV20-1 and J usage is TRBJ1-2, with 7 nucleotides matching TRBD1. The CDR3 loop spans 12 amino acids. The V and J ends lost 5 bases and 4 bases, in that order; junction bases with no gene match: 4. CDR1 and CDR2 from the germline V gene are DFQATT and SNEGSKA (reference sequence). The CDR3 loop reads CSAQQGFYGYTF. For the CDR3, the DNA is TGCAGTGCTCAACAGGGGTTCTATGGCTACACCTTC.

This sequence joins TRBV2 and TRBJ2-5, with a possible D match to TRBD2 (5 bases). Per the germline V gene, CDR1 is SNHLY and CDR2 is FYNNEI. The CDR3 sequence is 14 residues long. As DNA, the CDR3 is TGTGCTAGCCTGAAAATGGGGAGCGGAGAGACCCAGTACTTC. Amino acid sequence: CASLKMGSGETQYF.

This sequence joins TRBV29-1 and TRBJ2-6, with D uncertain. CDR3 length equals 13 residues. Germline values: CDR1 SQVTM, CDR2 ANQGSEA. Trimming stripped 4 bases from V and 4 bases from J, with 8 bases between. The CDR3 loop reads CSVARFGANVLTF. The CDR3 coding sequence is TGCAGCGTTGCACGGTTCGGGGCCAACGTCCTGACTTTC. The entire variable domain, with the rest obtained from reference TRBV29-1 and TRBJ2-6, is as follows: SAVISQKPSRDICQRGTSLTIQCQVDSQVTMMFWYRQQPGQSLTLIATANQGSEATYESGFVIDKFPISRPNLTFSTLTVSNMSPEDSSIYLCSVARFGANVLTFGAGSRLTVL.

There are many counts of this clonotype. This chain links TRBV2 with TRBJ1-5; a weak D match, TRBD1 (6 bases). This CDR3 region has 16 residues. From germline, CDR1 is SNHLY and CDR2 FYNNEI. Trimming took off 5 bases at V and 3 bases at J, with 17 bases between the two ends. In nucleotides, the CDR3 is TGTGCCAGCAGTCGACTCAGGGGTCAAGTCAATCAGCCCCAGCATTTT. Protein sequence: CASSRLRGQVNQPQHF.

The rearrangement uses TRBV29-1 and TRBJ2-7; D is ambiguous. The CDR3 runs 11 residues. Germline V gene lookup returns CDR1 SQVTM and CDR2 ANQGSEA. The V and J ends lost 4 bases and 3 bases respectively, with 7 bases between them. The CDR3 DNA reads as TGCAGCGTTGGCGAACTCTACGAGCAGTACTTC. Its protein product is CSVGELYEQYF.

This sequence joins TRBV12-5 and TRBJ2-7; D is undetermined. This CDR3 is built from 13 residues. V lost 4 bases, J lost 3 bases, and 10 bases lay in between. The germline V gene encodes CDR1 LGHNT and CDR2 FRNRAP. CDR3: CASGSRDRYEQYF. CDR3 nucleotide sequence: TGTGCTAGTGGTTCTCGAGATCGCTACGAGCAGTACTTC. The complete variable domain, with remaining parts taken from reference TRBV12-5 and TRBJ2-7, reads DARVTQTPRHKVTEMGQEVTMRCQPILGHNTVFWYRQTMMQGLELLAYFRNRAPLDDSGMPKDRFSAEMPDATLATLKIQPSEPRDSAVYFCASGSRDRYEQYFGPGTRLTVT.

The table lists this clonotype with many counts. The chain combines TRBV2 with TRBJ1-1, with D hard to call. CDR3 size: 16 residues. Per germline, CDR1 SNHLY and CDR2 FYNNEI. V lost 3 bases and J 0 bases, leaving 14 bases between the germline ends. In DNA form, the CDR3 reads TGTGCCAGCAGTGATTCGGGAGACGGACTGAACACTGAAGCTTTCTTT. It specifies CASSDSGDGLNTEAFF.

The gene calls are TRBV5-1 and TRBJ1-1; 11 nucleotides agree with TRBD1. The V gene's germline CDR1 is SGHRS and CDR2 YFSETQ. V was clipped by 4 bases and J by 4 bases; unmatched bases: 6. CDR3 size: 15 residues. In DNA form, the CDR3 reads TGCGCCAGCAGCCTGGCTGGGACAGGGGGCACTGAAGCTTTCTTT. Protein: CASSLAGTGGTEAFF. The full variable domain, rest sourced from reference TRBV5-1 and TRBJ1-1, is KAGVTQTPRYLIKTRGQQVTLSCSPISGHRSVSWYQQTPGQGLQFLFEYFSETQRNKGNFPGRFSGRQFSNSRSEMNVSTLELGDSALYLCASSLAGTGGTEAFFGQGTRLTVV.

In this sample, this clonotype turned up a few times. The rearrangement uses TRBV19 and TRBJ1-5, with TRBD1 identical over 7 bases. V lost 7 bases, J lost 7 bases, and 7 bases stayed unmatched. Germline V gene lookup returns CDR1 LNHDA and CDR2 SQIVND (reference sequence). The CDR3 is made up of 13 amino acids. DNA for the CDR3: TGTGCCAGTACAGGGGGAGTAAGGCAGCCCCAGCATTTT. Protein: CASTGGVRQPQHF.

The chain joins TRBV5-1 to TRBJ2-5, with 10 bases aligning to TRBD1. The CDR3 loop spans 13 amino acids. V gave up 3 bases and J gave up 5 bases; unmatched junction bases: 1. Per the germline V gene, CDR1 is SGHRS and CDR2 is YFSETQ. The CDR3 is CASSSGQGETQYF. CDR3 bases: TGCGCCAGCAGCTCGGGACAGGGGGAGACCCAGTACTTC.

This chain connects TRBV24-1 to TRBJ1-2; a possible D gene is TRBD1 (6 bases). The CDR3 consists of 11 residues. The germline V gene encodes CDR1 KGHDR and CDR2 SFDVKD. The V end was cut by 6 bases, the J end by 8 bases, with 9 bases between. CDR3 amino acids: CATSTGKGYTF. In DNA form, the CDR3 reads TGTGCCACCAGTACAGGGAAAGGCTACACCTTC.

The V call is TRBV20-1, the J call TRBJ1-5; possibly TRBD1 for D (5 bases). Trimming removed 2 bases from V and 3 bases from J, with 11 bases in between. Germline V gene lookup returns CDR1 DFQATT and CDR2 SNEGSKA (reference sequence). The CDR3 has 14 residues. As DNA, the CDR3 is TGCAGTGCTAGAAGAGGGGCGACCAATCAGCCCCAGCATTTT. This encodes CSARRGATNQPQHF.

The V call is TRBV13, the J call TRBJ2-7; maybe TRBD2 (5 bases). The CDR3 totals 15 residues. Germline loops: CDR1 PRHDT, CDR2 FYEKMQ (reference sequence). The germline V and J ends were trimmed by 5 bases and 0 bases, with 14 bases remaining between them. CDR3 residues: CASSPNTGSSYEQYF. CDR3 bases: TGTGCCAGCAGCCCTAACACGGGGAGCTCCTACGAGCAGTACTTC.

The chain carries TRBV15 and TRBJ2-3, with 7 bases that match TRBD1. The CDR3 runs to 13 residues. V lost 6 bases, J lost 1 base, and 1 base stayed unmatched. Germline CDR1 LNHNV, CDR2 YYDKDF (reference sequence). In nucleotides, the CDR3 is TGTGCCACCAGGGGGACAGGCACAGATACGCAGTATTTT. Translated, it gives CATRGTGTDTQYF.

This clonotype was found many times. The chain combines TRBV4-2 with TRBJ2-5, with a tentative D call TRBD2 (5 bases). V gave up 3 bases and J gave up 2 bases, with 13 bases separating them. CDR1 LGHNA and CDR2 YNFKEQ come from the germline V gene. The CDR3 is 15 residues long. The CDR3 DNA reads TGTGCCAGCAGCCACACTAGAGGATCTCAAGAGACCCAGTACTTC. Encoded protein: CASSHTRGSQETQYF.

This clonotype was recorded many times. CDR3 coding DNA: TGTGCCAGCAGCAGAGCGGGAGGTCTTGAGCAGTACTTC. As protein: CASSRAGGLEQYF. The V and J genes are TRBV7-2 and TRBJ2-7, with TRBD2 matching 9 bases. The CDR3 contains 13 residues. Germline values: CDR1 SGHTA, CDR2 FQGNSA. Unmatched junction bases numbered 6, after V lost 5 bases and J lost 7 bases.

This clonotype showed up just a few times. A read error may be the cause here, since a much bigger clone is one base away. V is TRBV5-1 and J is TRBJ2-1, with 12 bases that match TRBD2. This CDR3 comprises 15 residues. V shed 3 bases and J 12 bases; nucleotides not matched to a gene: 10. Germline V lookup: CDR1 SGHRS, CDR2 YFSETQ. CDR3 nucleotide sequence: TGCGCCAGCAGCTCACTAGCGGGAGGTTCCAAAGGGCAGTTCTTC. Translating gives CASSSLAGGSKGQFF. The full variable domain, in which reference TRBV5-1 and TRBJ2-1 provide the parts outside the CDR3, is KAGVTQTPRYLIKTRGQQVTLSCSPISGHRSVSWYQQTPGQGLQFLFEYFSETQRNKGNFPGRFSGRQFSNSRSEMNVSTLELGDSALYLCASSSLAGGSKGQFFGPGTRLTVL.

The chain couples TRBV4-2 to TRBJ1-1, with D perhaps TRBD1 (5 bases). CDR3 length: 15 amino acids. With 7 bases removed from V and 2 bases from J, the gap between germline ends came to 17 bases. Germline CDR1 reads LGHNA; CDR2 reads YNFKEQ. CDR3 loop: CASTTTGGENTEAFF. In DNA form, the CDR3 reads TGTGCCAGCACCACAACGGGAGGGGAAAACACTGAAGCTTTCTTT.

This clonotype was counted a single time. The chain employs TRBV20-1 and TRBJ2-2, with unresolved D. The CDR3 is made up of 12 amino acids. The germline V gene has CDR1 DFQATT and CDR2 SNEGSKA (reference sequence). V lost 1 base and J 3 bases, leaving 3 bases between the germline ends. CDR3 amino acids: CSARAHTGELFF. The CDR3 region has the DNA TGCAGTGCTAGAGCGCACACCGGGGAGCTGTTTTTT.

This chain connects TRBV15 to TRBJ1-2, with TRBD1 matching 7 bases. CDR1 is LNHNV, CDR2 YYDKDF, per germline (reference sequence). This CDR3 has 16 amino acids. The ends lost 2 bases at V and 4 bases at J; junction bases unmatched: 10. The CDR3 bases are TGTGCCACCAGCAGATCGGACAGGCCGTACCTCTATGGCTACACCTTC. Residues: CATSRSDRPYLYGYTF.

V and J are TRBV2 and TRBJ1-1; TRBD1 is a possible D gene (5 bases). Deletions cut 4 bases from V and 1 base from J, with 7 bases between. Per the germline V gene, CDR1 is SNHLY and CDR2 is FYNNEI. The CDR3 covers 13 residues. The CDR3 protein is CASSGGPNTEAFF. The CDR3 DNA reads as TGTGCCAGCAGTGGGGGCCCGAACACTGAAGCTTTCTTT.